The next 25 T cell receptor beta chains were all read from a single sample in a study of cytomegalovirus exposure and HLA in healthy donors. Primers: 60 Vbeta forward and 13 Jbeta reverse. The method was immunoSEQ multiplex PCR; TCRdb's version includes in-frame clones alone and lacks a portion of them. There are 170,000 or so clones in the sample; around 79% occur only once, and approximately 0.55% lies in the top ten. Sequences were obtained from PBMCs. The receptors here all came from a woman aged 45-59 years in good health and CMV-seronegative.

The rearrangement uses TRBV10-3 and TRBJ2-4; TRBD2 aligns across 10 bases. There are 16 residues in the CDR3. The trim removed 6 bases at V and 3 bases at J, leaving 8 bases unmatched. Germline V CDR1 and CDR2: ENHRY, SYGVKD. CDR3 in amino acids: CAISEGLAGVKNIQYF. The DNA of the CDR3 is TGTGCCATCAGCGAAGGGCTAGCGGGAGTCAAAAACATTCAGTACTTC.

The chain links TRBV7-2 to TRBJ2-1; D is possibly TRBD1 (5 bases). The CDR3 totals 14 residues. Trimming took 5 bases from V and 13 from J, leaving 21 bases between them. In germline, CDR1 is SGHTA, CDR2 FQGNSA. CDR3 in DNA: TGTGCCAGCAGCCGTACAGGAACAGAGCTCCTTCAGTTCTTC. It specifies CASSRTGTELLQFF.

This clone was seen only a few times. The chain links TRBV9 to TRBJ2-1, with D uncertain. Trimming took 4 bases from V and 0 from J, leaving 5 bases between them. Germline lookup yields CDR1 SGDLS and CDR2 YYNGEE. The length of the CDR3 is 13 residues. The CDR3 coding sequence is TGTGCCAGCAGCATAAACTCCTACAATGAGCAGTTCTTC. Translating it yields CASSINSYNEQFF. The whole variable domain, filled in from reference TRBV9 and TRBJ2-1, reads DSGVTQTPKHLITATGQRVTLRCSPRSGDLSVYWYQQSLDQGLQFLIQYYNGEERAKGNILERFSAQQFPDLHSELNLSSLELGDSALYFCASSINSYNEQFFGPGTRLTVL.

The chain recombines TRBV9 with TRBJ2-1; 9 bases fit TRBD2. This CDR3 contains 15 residues. J lost 5 bases, V lost 4 bases, and 7 bases had no gene match. In germline, CDR1 is SGDLS, CDR2 YYNGEE. In DNA, the CDR3 is TGTGCCAGCAGCATGGGGACTAGCACAAACAATGAGCAGTTCTTC. Its protein product is CASSMGTSTNNEQFF.

The CDR3 sequence is CASEGTRTYNEQFF. The DNA of the CDR3 is TGTGCCAGCGAGGGGACTCGGACCTACAATGAGCAGTTCTTC. The V call is TRBV2, the J call TRBJ2-1; tentatively, D is TRBD2 (6 bases). Germline assignment: CDR1 SNHLY and CDR2 FYNNEI. The CDR3 has 14 amino acids. Between the trimmed V and J ends, which lost 8 bases and 2 bases, there was a span of 13 bases. Based on the CDR3 plus reference TRBV2 and TRBJ2-1, the full variable domain is EPEVTQTPSHQVTQMGQEVILRCVPISNHLYFYWYRQILGQKVEFLVSFYNNEISEKSEIFDDQFSVERPDGSNFTLKIRSTKLEDSAMYFCASEGTRTYNEQFFGPGTRLTVL.

CDR3 DNA sequence: TGTGCCTGGAGAGGGACAGTACTAGAGACCCAGTACTTC. It is translated as CAWRGTVLETQYF. The rearrangement links TRBV30 to TRBJ2-5, with 7 bases aligning to TRBD1. CDR3 length: 13 residues. Germline V CDR1 and CDR2: GTSNPN, SVGIG (reference sequence). V lost 3 bases, J lost 4 bases, and 5 bases stayed unmatched.

This clone has just one count. The chain joins TRBV19 to TRBJ2-1, with a possible D match to TRBD1 (5 bases). This CDR3 contains 15 residues. CDR1 and CDR2 from the germline V gene are LNHDA and SQIVND (reference sequence). V was trimmed by 2 bases and J by 4 bases, leaving 12 bases between them. The CDR3 DNA reads TGTGCCAGTAGTATAAGGGGTATCAATTACAATGAGCAGTTCTTC. This translates into CASSIRGINYNEQFF.

This chain uses TRBV28 with TRBJ2-1; 8 nucleotides match TRBD2. With 10 bases clipped from V and 5 bases from J, the junction kept 10 bases outside the gene matches. Germline lookup yields CDR1 MDHEN and CDR2 SYDVKM. The CDR3 has 14 amino acids. The chain's CDR3 is CATLRAGGDNEQFF. The DNA for the CDR3 is TGTGCCACCCTCCGGGCGGGAGGCGACAATGAGCAGTTCTTC.

This clone appeared once. The J gene is TRBJ2-3, the V gene TRBV6-4; possible D gene TRBD2, 5 bases. Germline CDR1 reads MRHNA; CDR2 reads SNTAGT. There are 13 residues in the CDR3. V lost 4 bases to trimming and J lost 1 base, with 6 bases between them. The CDR3 DNA reads TGTGCCAGCAGTGGTAGCGGCACAGATACGCAGTATTTT. This translates into CASSGSGTDTQYF.

The chain carries TRBV5-4 and TRBJ2-3; TRBD2 might be the D (6 bases). Trimming removed 2 bases at V and 7 bases at J, with 17 bases between. CDR3 length: 15 amino acids. Looked up from germline, CDR1 is SGHNT and CDR2 is YYREEE (reference sequence). The CDR3 DNA follows: TGTGCCAGCAGCTTCTCGGGACTCCCCGGCAATACGCAGTATTTT. It codes for CASSFSGLPGNTQYF. The full variable domain, in which reference TRBV5-4 and TRBJ2-3 provide the parts outside the CDR3, is ETGVTQSPTHLIKTRGQQVTLRCSSQSGHNTVSWYQQALGQGPQFIFQYYREEENGRGNFPPRFSGLQFPNYSSELNVNALELDDSALYLCASSFSGLPGNTQYFGPGTRLTVL.

The sample holds one count of this clone. The rearrangement joins TRBV28 to TRBJ1-2; D is undetermined. Trimming removed 2 bases from V and 7 bases from J, with 8 bases in between. The CDR3 extends over 12 amino acids. In germline, CDR1 is MDHEN, CDR2 SYDVKM. The CDR3 coding sequence is TGTGCCAGCAGTTTAATGGCAACTGGCTACACCTTC. Protein: CASSLMATGYTF.

The V and J genes are TRBV6-5 and TRBJ1-4; no reliable D call. The germline V gene encodes CDR1 MNHEY and CDR2 SVGAGI. Deletions cut 0 bases from V and 5 bases from J, with 13 bases between. The CDR3 sequence is 16 residues long. The CDR3 DNA sequence: TGTGCCAGCAGTTACTCCGGCAGCGCGGGAAATGAAAAACTGTTTTTT. Its protein is CASSYSGSAGNEKLFF.

The chain is built from TRBV6-1 and TRBJ2-1; weak D call: TRBD1 (5 bases). In germline, CDR1 is MNHNS, CDR2 SASEGT. The CDR3 has 12 amino acids. Trimming took off 6 bases at V and 7 bases at J, with 10 bases between the two ends. The CDR3 bases are TGTGCCAGCAGCAGGGAATGGAATGAGCAGTTCTTC. This encodes CASSREWNEQFF.

In this sample, this clone turned up a few times. V and J are TRBV9 and TRBJ2-1; 8 bases line up with TRBD2. V trimming: 1 base; J trimming: 4 bases; junction bases outside the gene matches: 4. The CDR3 spans 15 residues. CDR1 SGDLS and CDR2 YYNGEE come from the germline V gene. The CDR3 nucleotides read TGTGCCAGCAGCGTAACTAGCGGAACTTACAATGAGCAGTTCTTC. Translating gives CASSVTSGTYNEQFF. Using reference TRBV9 and TRBJ2-1 for the parts outside the CDR3, the full variable domain is DSGVTQTPKHLITATGQRVTLRCSPRSGDLSVYWYQQSLDQGLQFLIQYYNGEERAKGNILERFSAQQFPDLHSELNLSSLELGDSALYFCASSVTSGTYNEQFFGPGTRLTVL.

This clone has only a few counts. The chain is built from TRBV7-9 and TRBJ1-2, with a possible D match to TRBD1 (5 bases). In germline, CDR1 is SEHNR, CDR2 FQNEAQ (reference sequence). With 0 bases removed from V and 8 bases from J, the gap between germline ends came to 10 bases. The CDR3 extends over 13 amino acids. CDR3 in amino acids: CASSLAGREGYTF. The CDR3 nucleotides read TGTGCCAGCAGCTTAGCGGGGCGCGAAGGCTACACCTTC.

This chain connects TRBV28 to TRBJ2-1, with D maybe TRBD2 (6 bases). CDR3 length equals 14 residues. The germline V gene encodes CDR1 MDHEN and CDR2 SYDVKM. Between the trimmed V and J ends, which lost 4 bases and 6 bases, there was a span of 13 bases. The CDR3 loop is CASSSPGSANEQFF. The DNA for the CDR3 is TGTGCCAGCAGTTCCCCCGGGAGCGCCAATGAGCAGTTCTTC.

The chain employs TRBV18 and TRBJ1-2, with D perhaps matching TRBD1 (6 bases). Trimming took 5 bases from V and 5 from J, leaving 21 bases between them. This CDR3 region has 16 residues. Germline CDR1 reads KGHSH; CDR2 reads LQKENI. CDR3 sequence: CASSSYKDSLGYGYTF. For the CDR3, the DNA is TGTGCCAGCTCATCGTACAAGGACAGCCTTGGGTATGGCTACACCTTC.

The chain recombines TRBV7-9 with TRBJ1-1; 7 bases agree with TRBD1. This CDR3 spans 13 amino acids. V lost 4 bases and J lost 3; bases outside the gene matches: 2. The germline CDR1 and CDR2 sequences are SEHNR and FQNEAQ (reference sequence). CDR3 amino acids: CASSSGGYTEAFF. CDR3 DNA sequence: TGTGCCAGCAGCTCAGGGGGGTACACTGAAGCTTTCTTT. The variable domain in full, with the rest retrieved from reference TRBV7-9 and TRBJ1-1, is DTGVSQNPRHKITKRGQNVTFRCDPISEHNRLYWYRQTLGQGPEFLTYFQNEAQLEKSRLLSDRFSAERPKGSFSTLEIQRTEQGDSAMYLCASSSGGYTEAFFGQGTRLTVV.

The genes are TRBV5-4 and TRBJ2-5, with 8 bases identical to TRBD2. V lost 4 bases, J lost 5 bases, and 10 bases stayed unmatched. The CDR3 spans 15 residues. The germline CDR1 and CDR2 sequences are SGHNT and YYREEE (reference sequence). The CDR3 reads CASSQQAGVWETQYF. The CDR3 bases are TGTGCCAGCAGCCAGCAAGCGGGGGTTTGGGAGACCCAGTACTTC. Full variable domain (outside the CDR3, taken from reference TRBV5-4 and TRBJ2-5): ETGVTQSPTHLIKTRGQQVTLRCSSQSGHNTVSWYQQALGQGPQFIFQYYREEENGRGNFPPRFSGLQFPNYSSELNVNALELDDSALYLCASSQQAGVWETQYFGPGTRLLVL.

The chain uses TRBV5-1 and TRBJ1-6, with D uncertain. Deletions cut 6 bases from V and 5 bases from J, with 15 bases between. The germline gives CDR1 SGHRS, CDR2 YFSETQ. This CDR3 has 15 amino acids. This CDR3 is CASNSRGENNSPLHF. The CDR3 coding sequence is TGCGCCAGCAACTCGCGGGGAGAAAATAATTCACCCCTCCACTTT. Drawing the rest from reference TRBV5-1 and TRBJ1-6, the complete variable domain is KAGVTQTPRYLIKTRGQQVTLSCSPISGHRSVSWYQQTPGQGLQFLFEYFSETQRNKGNFPGRFSGRQFSNSRSEMNVSTLELGDSALYLCASNSRGENNSPLHFGNGTRLTVT.

The chain recombines TRBV13 with TRBJ1-3; unclear D gene. The germline gives CDR1 PRHDT, CDR2 FYEKMQ (reference sequence). V was shortened by 0 bases and J by 1 base, with 10 bases between the two germline ends. The CDR3 is 16 residues long. In DNA, the CDR3 is TGTGCCAGCAGCTTAGGCCTGGGGAGTTCTGGAAACACCATATATTTT. Translating gives CASSLGLGSSGNTIYF.

The chain uses TRBV25-1 and TRBJ2-1; the match to TRBD2 covers 9 bases. This CDR3 contains 14 residues. Losses at the gene ends were 7 bases for V and 7 bases for J; bases not matched to a gene: 8. Germline assignment: CDR1 MGHDK and CDR2 SYGVNS. The CDR3 DNA sequence: TGTGCCAGCATTTCGGCGGGGGGGCCGAATGAGCAGTTCTTC. This gives the protein CASISAGGPNEQFF.

The chain is built from TRBV7-9 and TRBJ2-5; the D gene is possibly TRBD2 (6 bases). The germline CDR1 and CDR2 sequences are SEHNR and FQNEAQ (reference sequence). Deletions cut 5 bases from V and 5 bases from J, with 15 bases between. There are 14 residues in the CDR3. The CDR3 DNA follows: TGTGCCAGCAGCCCGGTTGGCGGGAAGGAGACCCAGTACTTC. It translates to CASSPVGGKETQYF.

As DNA, the CDR3 is TGTGCCAGCAGCTTAGACGGCAGGGAGCAGTTCTTC. This sequence encodes CASSLDGREQFF. This chain joins TRBV7-3 and TRBJ2-1; D is ambiguous. CDR1 is SGHTA, CDR2 FQGTGA, per germline. The CDR3 has 12 amino acids. V lost 2 bases and J 10 bases, leaving 9 bases between the germline ends.

The chain uses TRBV15 and TRBJ1-5, with 8 bases fitting TRBD1. CDR1 and CDR2 from the germline V gene are LNHNV and YYDKDF (reference sequence). Germline trimming cut 1 base from V and 5 bases from J; bases unmatched to any gene: 10. The CDR3 runs 17 residues. The CDR3 here is CATSRGRGQVGDQPQHF. Here the CDR3 DNA reads TGTGCCACCAGCAGAGGGAGGGGACAGGTGGGGGATCAGCCCCAGCATTTT.